A single T cell receptor beta chain is shown here with its context. Antigen specificity is unknown. Each CDR3 protein is one row after TCRdb ran MiXCR on the 5' RACE reads. The profile shows around 48,000 distinct CDR3 sequences, about 5.8% of them singletons. The data belong to a study of spatial heterogeneity in lung cancer. At the level of the study: Combinations of a unique TCR and a UMI were tallied in raw reads, and on average each appeared more than ten times. Study results and caveats: Ubiquitous, expanded tumor-derived TCRs were more frequently observed in blood at resection than at follow-up.

As for time point: sample taken at primary tumor resection. Unsorted samples of tumor, nontumor lung or frozen PBMC had their whole RNA sequenced. The germline V gene encodes CDR1 LNHNV and CDR2 YYDKDF (reference sequence). There are 14 residues in the CDR3. Germline trimming cut 4 bases from V and 2 bases from J; bases unmatched to any gene: 3. This specimen consisted of PBMCs, obtained at surgery. This TCR was recovered from a male donor with early-stage non-small cell lung cancer. The chain joins TRBV15 to TRBJ2-5; 8 positions agree with TRBD2. The CDR3 sequence: CATSTGLAQETQYF. Written as DNA, the CDR3 is TGTGCCACCAGCACAGGACTAGCACAAGAGACCCAGTACTTC.